These T cell receptor beta chains were read from a single sample in a study of T cell responses to AZD1222 COVID-19 vaccine. Using immunoSEQ multiplex PCR, the repertoire was profiled, and TCRdb retains in-frame clones only, with some absent. The data show 160,000 or so clones, 85% to 90% seen once. The starting material was peripheral blood, obtained 28 days after the second dose of the MenACWY control vaccine. The receptor set was obtained from an adult who received the MenACWY meningococcal vaccine as a control. Each CDR3 is given with its conserved first and last residue. D genes are given only for firm matches. Only some rows state a clone size, as once, few, many or a class for expanded clones.

d_call: NA; v_call: TRBV5-1; j_call: TRBJ1-5; clone_size: NA; cdr3_aa: CASSLAGENQPQHF; cdr3_nt: TGCGCCAGCAGCTTGGCAGGGGAGAATCAGCCCCAGCATTTT
d_call: NA; v_call: TRBV5-1; j_call: TRBJ2-3; clone_size: NA; cdr3_aa: CASSRRTLSAEITDTQYF; cdr3_nt: TGCGCCAGCAGCCGTCGAACCTTGAGCGCGGAGATCACAGATACGCAGTATTTT
d_call: NA; v_call: TRBV6-2/TRBV6-3; j_call: TRBJ2-5; clone_size: NA; cdr3_aa: CASSYYKSAAETQYF; cdr3_nt: TGTGCCAGCAGCTACTACAAAAGCGCGGCTGAGACCCAGTACTTC
d_call: TRBD2; v_call: TRBV5-4; j_call: TRBJ2-3; clone_size: NA; cdr3_aa: CASSLGVSGTSTDTQYF; cdr3_nt: TGTGCCAGCAGCTTGGGAGTTAGCGGGACTAGCACAGATACGCAGTATTTT
d_call: NA; v_call: TRBV11-1; j_call: TRBJ1-1; clone_size: NA; cdr3_aa: CASSQSEQVGTEAFF; cdr3_nt: TGTGCCAGCAGCCAATCAGAACAGGTCGGCACTGAAGCTTTCTTT
d_call: NA; v_call: TRBV28; j_call: TRBJ2-3; clone_size: few; cdr3_aa: CASSFLSGTDTQYF; cdr3_nt: TGTGCCAGCAGTTTTTTAAGCGGGACAGATACGCAGTATTTT
d_call: NA; v_call: TRBV10-1; j_call: TRBJ2-1; clone_size: NA; cdr3_aa: CASSESELGEEFF; cdr3_nt: TGCGCCAGCAGTGAGTCGGAACTAGGGGAAGAGTTCTTC
d_call: NA; v_call: TRBV5-1; j_call: TRBJ1-4; clone_size: NA; cdr3_aa: CASSFGVQNEKLFF; cdr3_nt: TGCGCCAGCAGCTTCGGGGTACAAAATGAAAAACTGTTTTTT
d_call: NA; v_call: TRBV6-5; j_call: TRBJ1-2; clone_size: NA; cdr3_aa: CASGLPGLPNGYTF; cdr3_nt: TGTGCCAGCGGCTTACCGGGACTTCCAAATGGCTACACCTTC
d_call: TRBD1; v_call: TRBV28; j_call: TRBJ2-3; clone_size: NA; cdr3_aa: CASSFWDRGGDTQYF; cdr3_nt: TGTGCCAGCAGTTTTTGGGACAGGGGTGGGGATACGCAGTATTTT
d_call: NA; v_call: TRBV19; j_call: TRBJ1-1; clone_size: once; cdr3_aa: CASSWTENTEAFF; cdr3_nt: TGTGCCAGTAGCTGGACAGAGAACACTGAAGCTTTCTTT
d_call: NA; v_call: TRBV5-1; j_call: TRBJ1-2; clone_size: NA; cdr3_aa: CASSFSPGATGYTF; cdr3_nt: TGCGCCAGCAGCTTCTCCCCGGGGGCGACGGGCTACACCTTC
d_call: TRBD2; v_call: TRBV4-1; j_call: TRBJ2-7; clone_size: NA; cdr3_aa: CASSLGLANDEQYF; cdr3_nt: TGCGCCAGCAGCCTGGGACTAGCAAACGACGAGCAGTACTTC
d_call: NA; v_call: TRBV9; j_call: TRBJ2-2; clone_size: once; cdr3_aa: CASSATGPYTGELFF; cdr3_nt: TGTGCCAGCAGCGCAACCGGCCCCTACACCGGGGAGCTGTTTTTT
d_call: NA; v_call: TRBV7-2; j_call: TRBJ1-1; clone_size: NA; cdr3_aa: CASSPRTGKMTEAFF; cdr3_nt: TGTGCCAGCAGCCCTCGTACGGGTAAGATGACTGAAGCTTTCTTT
d_call: NA; v_call: TRBV29-1; j_call: TRBJ1-1; clone_size: NA; cdr3_aa: CSVGLRGHEAFF; cdr3_nt: TGCAGCGTTGGTCTGAGGGGTCACGAAGCTTTCTTT
d_call: TRBD2; v_call: TRBV6-5; j_call: TRBJ2-7; clone_size: NA; cdr3_aa: CASRFLAGGPDEQYF; cdr3_nt: TGTGCCAGCAGGTTCCTAGCGGGAGGGCCTGACGAGCAGTACTTC